This T cell receptor (beta chain) comes out of a study of blood T cell repertoires in COVID-19. Study-level information: The United States, Italy and Spain provided the acute and convalescent COVID-19 samples. T cells, B-cell-depleted T cells, or PBMCs provided the cDNA or gDNA that served as material.

In the original processing: Amplification with reference gene primers provided the estimates of nucleated cell counts. TCRdb keeps only in-frame clones here, not all; method: immunoSEQ multiplex PCR. V, J and clone size were drawn from that table, and D and trimming were deduced from the DNA. The data show 250,000 to 300,000 clones, with approximately 90% seen just once and approximately 7% held by the top ten. This clone was seen only a few times. Germline V gene data show CDR1 as MNHNY and CDR2 as SVGAGI (reference sequence). This CDR3 has 15 amino acids. With 4 bases clipped from V and 5 bases from J, the junction kept 5 bases outside the gene matches.

This TCR came from a woman aged 25 to 39 who had recovered from COVID-19. The rearrangement links TRBV6-6 to TRBJ1-5; 10 nucleotides align to TRBD1. The material sequenced was peripheral blood. The CDR3: CASSSRTGGHQPQHF. CDR3 bases: TGTGCCAGCAGTTCTAGGACAGGGGGGCATCAGCCCCAGCATTTT.